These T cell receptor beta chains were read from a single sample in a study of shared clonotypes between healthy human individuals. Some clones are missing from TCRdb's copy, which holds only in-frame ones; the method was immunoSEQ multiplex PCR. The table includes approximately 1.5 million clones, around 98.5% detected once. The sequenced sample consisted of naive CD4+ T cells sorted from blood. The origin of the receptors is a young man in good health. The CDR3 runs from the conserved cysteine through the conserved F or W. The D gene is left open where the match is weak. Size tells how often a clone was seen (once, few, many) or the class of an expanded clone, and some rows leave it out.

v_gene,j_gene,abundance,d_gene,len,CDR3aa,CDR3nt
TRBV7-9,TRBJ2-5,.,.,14,CASSIMAGSETQYF,TGTGCCAGCAGCATCATGGCGGGGTCCGAGACCCAGTACTTC
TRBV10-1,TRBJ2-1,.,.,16,CASSESPVSSYNEQFF,TGCGCCAGCAGTGAGTCCCCCGTCAGCTCCTACAATGAGCAGTTCTTC
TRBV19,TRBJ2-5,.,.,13,CASLGAGQETQYF,TGTGCCAGCCTCGGAGCCGGGCAGGAGACCCAGTACTTC
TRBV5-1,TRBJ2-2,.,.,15,CASSFGGQNTGELFF,TGCGCCAGCAGCTTTGGGGGCCAGAACACCGGGGAGCTGTTTTTT
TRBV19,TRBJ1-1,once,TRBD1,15,CASSNRGRMNTEAFF,TGTGCCAGTAGCAACAGGGGGCGCATGAACACTGAAGCTTTCTTT
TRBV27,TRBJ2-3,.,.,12,CASHGPRDTQYF,TGTGCCAGCCATGGCCCCAGAGATACGCAGTATTTT
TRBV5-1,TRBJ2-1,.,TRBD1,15,CASSRDRGGFDEQFF,TGCGCCAGCAGCCGGGACAGGGGAGGCTTCGATGAGCAGTTCTTC
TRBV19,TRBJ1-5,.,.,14,CASSNPALYQPQHF,TGTGCCAGTAGTAACCCGGCCTTGTATCAGCCCCAGCATTTT
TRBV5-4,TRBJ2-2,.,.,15,CASSGGQPNTGELFF,TGTGCCAGCAGCGGAGGACAGCCGAACACCGGGGAGCTGTTTTTT
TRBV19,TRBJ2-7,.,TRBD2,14,CATMRGGSSYEQYF,TGTGCCACCATGAGGGGCGGGAGCTCCTACGAGCAGTACTTC
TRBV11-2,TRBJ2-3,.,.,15,CASSFSAGRSDTQYF,TGTGCCAGCAGCTTTTCCGCGGGAAGATCAGATACGCAGTATTTT
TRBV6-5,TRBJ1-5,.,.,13,CASSSGPGWPQHF,TGTGCCAGCAGTTCCGGGCCCGGGTGGCCCCAGCATTTT
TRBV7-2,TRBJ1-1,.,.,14,CASSLSRGRVQAFF,TGTGCCAGCAGCTTATCACGGGGTAGGGTTCAAGCTTTCTTT
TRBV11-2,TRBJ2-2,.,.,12,CASSFPAGELFF,TGTGCCAGCAGCTTTCCAGCCGGGGAGCTGTTTTTT
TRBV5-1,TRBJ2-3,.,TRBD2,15,CASSWTSGRIDTQYF,TGCGCCAGCAGTTGGACTAGCGGGAGAATAGATACGCAGTATTTT
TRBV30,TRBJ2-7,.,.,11,CAWRLDYEQYF,TGTGCCTGGAGGCTAGACTACGAGCAGTACTTC
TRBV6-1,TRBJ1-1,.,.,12,CASMGGDTEAFF,TGTGCCAGCATGGGGGGCGATACTGAAGCTTTCTTT
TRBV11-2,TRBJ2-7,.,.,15,CASSFGTTPRYEQYF,TGTGCCAGCAGCTTCGGGACAACCCCCCGATACGAGCAGTACTTC
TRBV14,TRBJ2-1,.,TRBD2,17,CASSQGRYQRDYNEQFF,TGTGCCAGCAGCCAAGGCCGGTATCAGCGGGACTACAATGAGCAGTTCTTC
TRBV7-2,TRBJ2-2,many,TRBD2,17,CASTVTAGRGNTGELFF,TGTGCCAGCACGGTGACTGCCGGGAGGGGGAACACCGGGGAGCTGTTTTTT
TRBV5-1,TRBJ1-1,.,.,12,CASSLRGAEAFF,TGCGCCAGCAGCTTGAGAGGGGCAGAAGCTTTCTTT
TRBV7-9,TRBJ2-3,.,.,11,CASSAADTQYF,TGTGCCAGCAGCGCCGCAGATACGCAGTATTTT
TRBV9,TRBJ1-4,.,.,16,CASSVDGRLAGEKLFF,TGTGCCAGCAGCGTGGACGGACGCCTAGCGGGGGAAAAACTGTTTTTT
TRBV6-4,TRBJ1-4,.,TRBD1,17,CASSDSPGTAGNEKLFF,TGTGCCAGCAGTGACTCGCCCGGGACAGCCGGGAATGAAAAACTGTTTTTT
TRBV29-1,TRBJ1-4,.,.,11,CSVGRGKKLFF,TGCAGCGTTGGACGGGGCAAAAAACTGTTTTTT
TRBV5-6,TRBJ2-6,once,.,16,CASSLVRGSGANVLTF,TGTGCCAGCAGCTTGGTGCGGGGCTCTGGGGCCAACGTCCTGACTTTC
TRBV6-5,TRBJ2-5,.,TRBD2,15,CASRLSGTGQETQYF,TGTGCCAGCAGGCTTAGCGGGACGGGGCAAGAGACCCAGTACTTC
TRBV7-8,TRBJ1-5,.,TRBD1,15,CASSLLTGSGQPQHF,TGTGCCAGCAGCTTATTGACAGGGTCAGGTCAGCCCCAGCATTTT
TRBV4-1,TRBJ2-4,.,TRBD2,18,CASSQGLAGGPAKNIQYF,TGCGCCAGCAGCCAGGGACTAGCGGGAGGGCCGGCGAAAAACATTCAGTACTTC
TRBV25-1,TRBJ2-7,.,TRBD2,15,CASSEWGRGIYEQYF,TGTGCCAGCAGTGAATGGGGGAGGGGAATCTACGAGCAGTACTTC
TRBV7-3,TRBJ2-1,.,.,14,CASSFGGSYNEQFF,TGTGCCAGCAGCTTCGGCGGGTCCTACAATGAGCAGTTCTTC
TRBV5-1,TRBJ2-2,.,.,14,CATRTGDHNGELFF,TGCGCCACCAGGACGGGGGATCATAACGGGGAGCTGTTTTTT
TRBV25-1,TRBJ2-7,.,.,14,CASSVAPGLSEQYF,TGTGCCAGCAGTGTTGCCCCCGGGTTAAGCGAGCAGTACTTC